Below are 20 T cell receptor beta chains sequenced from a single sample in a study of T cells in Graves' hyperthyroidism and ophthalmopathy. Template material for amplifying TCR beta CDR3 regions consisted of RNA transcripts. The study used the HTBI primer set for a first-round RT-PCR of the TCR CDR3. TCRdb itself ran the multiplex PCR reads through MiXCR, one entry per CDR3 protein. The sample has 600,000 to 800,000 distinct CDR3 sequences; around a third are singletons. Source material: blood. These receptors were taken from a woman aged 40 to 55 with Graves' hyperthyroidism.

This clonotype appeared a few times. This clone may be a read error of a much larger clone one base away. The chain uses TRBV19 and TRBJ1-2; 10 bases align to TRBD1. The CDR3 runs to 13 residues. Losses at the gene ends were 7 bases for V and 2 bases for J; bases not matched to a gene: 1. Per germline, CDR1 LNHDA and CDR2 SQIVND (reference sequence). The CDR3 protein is CASKDRGNYGYTF. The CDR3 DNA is TGTGCCAGTAAGGACAGGGGGAACTATGGCTACACCTTC.

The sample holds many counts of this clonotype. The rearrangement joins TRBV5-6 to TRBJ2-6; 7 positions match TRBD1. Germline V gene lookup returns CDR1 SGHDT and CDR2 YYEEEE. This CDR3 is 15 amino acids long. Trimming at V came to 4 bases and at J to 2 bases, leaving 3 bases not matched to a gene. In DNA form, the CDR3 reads TGTGCCAGCAGCCCCGGGACAGCTGGGGCCAACGTCCTGACTTTC. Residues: CASSPGTAGANVLTF.

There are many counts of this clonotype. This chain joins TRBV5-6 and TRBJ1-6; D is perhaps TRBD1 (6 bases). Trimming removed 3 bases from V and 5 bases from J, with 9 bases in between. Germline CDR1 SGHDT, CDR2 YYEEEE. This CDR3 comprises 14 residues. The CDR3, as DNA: TGTGCCAGCAGCTGGACAGAGGATAATTCACCCCTCCACTTT. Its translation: CASSWTEDNSPLHF.

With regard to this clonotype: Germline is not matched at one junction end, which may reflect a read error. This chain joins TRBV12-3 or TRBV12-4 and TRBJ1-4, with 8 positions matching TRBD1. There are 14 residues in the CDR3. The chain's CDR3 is CASRDQGASERLFF. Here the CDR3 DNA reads TGTGCCAGCAGGGATCAGGGGGCGAGCGAAAGACTGTTTTTT.

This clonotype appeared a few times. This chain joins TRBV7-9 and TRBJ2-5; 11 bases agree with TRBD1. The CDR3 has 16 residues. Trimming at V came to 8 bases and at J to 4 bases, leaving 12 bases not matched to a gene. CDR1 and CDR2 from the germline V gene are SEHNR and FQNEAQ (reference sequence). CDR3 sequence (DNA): TGTGCCAGCGGCAAAGGCGGACAGGGGGCATCAGAGACCCAGTACTTC. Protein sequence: CASGKGGQGASETQYF. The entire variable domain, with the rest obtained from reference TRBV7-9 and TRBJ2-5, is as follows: DTGVSQNPRHKITKRGQNVTFRCDPISEHNRLYWYRQTLGQGPEFLTYFQNEAQLEKSRLLSDRFSAERPKGSFSTLEIQRTEQGDSAMYLCASGKGGQGASETQYFGPGTRLLVL.

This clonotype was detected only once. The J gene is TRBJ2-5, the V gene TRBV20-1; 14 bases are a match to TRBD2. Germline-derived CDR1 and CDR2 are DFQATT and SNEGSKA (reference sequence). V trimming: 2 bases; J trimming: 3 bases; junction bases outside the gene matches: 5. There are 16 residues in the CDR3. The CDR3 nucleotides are TGCAGTGCTAGACCACTGGGACTAGCGGGGGAAGAGACCCAGTACTTC. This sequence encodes CSARPLGLAGEETQYF.

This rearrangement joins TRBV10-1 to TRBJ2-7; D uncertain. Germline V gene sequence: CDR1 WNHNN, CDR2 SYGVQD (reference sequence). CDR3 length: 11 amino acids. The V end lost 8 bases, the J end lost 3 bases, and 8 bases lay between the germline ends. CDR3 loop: CASGIIYEQYF. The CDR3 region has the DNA TGCGCCAGCGGGATCATCTACGAGCAGTACTTC.

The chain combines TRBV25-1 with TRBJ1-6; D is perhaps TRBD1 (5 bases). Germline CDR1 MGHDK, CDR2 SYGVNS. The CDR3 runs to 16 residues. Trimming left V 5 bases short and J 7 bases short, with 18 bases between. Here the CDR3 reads CASSYSFRGENSPLHF. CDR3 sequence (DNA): TGTGCCAGCAGTTACTCGTTTCGGGGGGAAAATTCACCCCTCCACTTT.

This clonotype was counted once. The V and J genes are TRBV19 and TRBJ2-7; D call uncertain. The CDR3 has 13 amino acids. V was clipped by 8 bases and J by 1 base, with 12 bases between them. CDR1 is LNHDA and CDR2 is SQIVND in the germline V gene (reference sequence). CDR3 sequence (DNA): TGTGCCAGTTCGACACCAAATTCCTACGAGCAGTACTTC. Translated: CASSTPNSYEQYF.

For the CDR3, the DNA is TGTGCCAGCAGCCAAGCGTCGTCGGGGAATGAGGCCGGGGAGCTGTTTTTT. It encodes CASSQASSGNEAGELFF. This chain uses TRBV7-9 with TRBJ2-2, with D possibly TRBD2 on 5 matching bases. CDR1 SEHNR and CDR2 FQNEAQ come from the germline V gene (reference sequence). V was pared by 5 bases and J by 6 bases, with 22 bases between. This CDR3 is 17 amino acids long.

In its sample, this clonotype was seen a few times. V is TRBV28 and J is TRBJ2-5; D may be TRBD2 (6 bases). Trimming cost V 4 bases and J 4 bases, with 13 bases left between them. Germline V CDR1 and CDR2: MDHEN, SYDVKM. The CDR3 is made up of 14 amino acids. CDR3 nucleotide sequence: TGTGCCAGCAGTTCCGGGGGACCGGTAGAGACCCAGTACTTC. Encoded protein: CASSSGGPVETQYF.

In nucleotides, the CDR3 is TGTGCTAGTGGTTCCGACAGGGGGTTCCGCGTCCTGACTTTC. Amino acids: CASGSDRGFRVLTF. The rearrangement links TRBV12-5 to TRBJ2-6; TRBD1 matches 9 bases. Germline values: CDR1 LGHNT, CDR2 FRNRAP. Trimming cost V 4 bases and J 12 bases; bases outside gene matches: 7. This CDR3 is built from 14 residues.

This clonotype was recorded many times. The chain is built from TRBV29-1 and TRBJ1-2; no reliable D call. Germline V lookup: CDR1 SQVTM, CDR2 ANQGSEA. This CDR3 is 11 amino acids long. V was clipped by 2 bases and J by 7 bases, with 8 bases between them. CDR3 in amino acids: CSVEFLGGYTF. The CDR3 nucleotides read TGCAGCGTTGAATTCCTGGGTGGCTACACCTTC.

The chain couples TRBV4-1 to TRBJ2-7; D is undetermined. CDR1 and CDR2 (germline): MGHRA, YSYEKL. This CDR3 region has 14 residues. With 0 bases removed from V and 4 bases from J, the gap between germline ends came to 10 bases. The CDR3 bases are TGCGCCAGCAGCCAAGAGTCCGGGTATTACGAGCAGTACTTC. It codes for CASSQESGYYEQYF.

The CDR3: CASSPNYSNQPQHF. CDR3 sequence (DNA): TGTGCCAGCAGTCCAAATTATAGCAATCAGCCCCAGCATTTT. The chain links TRBV6-5 to TRBJ1-5; no definite D call. Germline CDR1 is MNHEY and CDR2 is SVGAGI. This CDR3 region has 14 residues. V was cut by 5 bases and J by 0 bases, with 8 bases left in between.

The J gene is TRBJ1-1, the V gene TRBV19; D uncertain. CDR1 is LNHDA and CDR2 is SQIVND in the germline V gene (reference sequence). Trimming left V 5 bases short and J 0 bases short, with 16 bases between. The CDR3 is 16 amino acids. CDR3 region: CASSAARRNLNTEAFF. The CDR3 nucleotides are TGTGCCAGTAGTGCCGCCCGGCGGAACCTGAACACTGAAGCTTTCTTT.

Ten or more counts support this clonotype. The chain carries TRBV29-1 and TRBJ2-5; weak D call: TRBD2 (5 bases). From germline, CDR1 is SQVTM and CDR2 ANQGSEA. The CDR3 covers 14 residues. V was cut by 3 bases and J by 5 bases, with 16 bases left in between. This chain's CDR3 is CSVDPSTSGETQYF. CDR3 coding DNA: TGCAGCGTTGACCCATCTACTAGTGGGGAGACCCAGTACTTC.

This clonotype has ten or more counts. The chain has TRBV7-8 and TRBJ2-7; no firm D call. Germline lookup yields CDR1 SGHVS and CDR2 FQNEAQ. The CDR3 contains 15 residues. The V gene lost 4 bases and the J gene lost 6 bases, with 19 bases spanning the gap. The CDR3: CASSSLREATAEQYF. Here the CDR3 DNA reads TGTGCCAGCAGCTCCCTTAGAGAGGCTACCGCCGAGCAGTACTTC.

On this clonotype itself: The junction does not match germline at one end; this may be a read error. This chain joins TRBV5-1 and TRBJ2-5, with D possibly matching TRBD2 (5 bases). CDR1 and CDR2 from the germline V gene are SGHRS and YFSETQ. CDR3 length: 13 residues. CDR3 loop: CASSLVSLGSQYF. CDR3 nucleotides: TGTGCCAGCAGCTTGGTTAGCCTTGGGAGCCAGTACTTC.

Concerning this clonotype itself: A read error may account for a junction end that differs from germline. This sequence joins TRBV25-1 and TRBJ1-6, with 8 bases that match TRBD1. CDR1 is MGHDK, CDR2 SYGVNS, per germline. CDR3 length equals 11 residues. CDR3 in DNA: TGTACCAGCAGACAGGGGTTACCCCTCCACTTT. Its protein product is CTSRQGLPLHF.